The entry below describes one TCR beta chain. Its specificity is unknown. PCR involved 60 Vbeta and 13 Jbeta primers. TCRdb keeps only in-frame clones here, not all; method: immunoSEQ multiplex PCR. This sample carries 100,000 or so clones, approximately 80% of them seen once, and the ten largest clones take approximately 2%. The source of the sample is a study of cytomegalovirus exposure and HLA in healthy donors. Findings of the study overall: Listed as cytomegalovirus-associated were 150 or so TCR beta chains.

This receptor was obtained from a young man in good health and CMV-seronegative. The specimen was PBMCs.

The CDR3 DNA is TGTGCCAGCAGTGAAAATGTAAGGGGATCTGGAAACACCATATATTTT. This sequence encodes CASSENVRGSGNTIYF. The genes are TRBV2 and TRBJ1-3; tentatively, D is TRBD1 (5 bases). Trimming shortened V by 2 bases and J by 1 base, and 12 bases separated the two germline ends. CDR1 and CDR2 (germline): SNHLY, FYNNEI. The CDR3 loop spans 16 amino acids. The entire variable domain, with the rest obtained from reference TRBV2 and TRBJ1-3, is as follows: EPEVTQTPSHQVTQMGQEVILRCVPISNHLYFYWYRQILGQKVEFLVSFYNNEISEKSEIFDDQFSVERPDGSNFTLKIRSTKLEDSAMYFCASSENVRGSGNTIYFGEGSWLTVV.